This T cell receptor beta chain was captured by sequencing in a study of blood T cell repertoires in COVID-19. Germline CDR1 is SGDLS and CDR2 is YYNGEE. Trimming shortened V by 4 bases and J by 0 bases, and 13 bases separated the two germline ends. The CDR3 spans 15 residues. Sequenced by immunoSEQ multiplex PCR; TCRdb stores in-frame clones only, minus some. The table records a few hundred thousand clones, about 88% of them present only once. Sequences were obtained from peripheral blood. This sequence joins TRBV9 and TRBJ1-2; no definite D call. The TCR was taken from a woman between 35 and 50 years old who had recovered from COVID-19. CDR3 in DNA: TGTGCCAGCAGCCCAGAGGGTACAGCTAACTATGGCTACACCTTC. Translating it yields CASSPEGTANYGYTF.